These 17 T cell receptor beta chains originate from one sample sequenced in a study of control samples from healthy donors and cancer patients. Some clones are missing from TCRdb's copy, which holds only in-frame ones; the method was immunoSEQ multiplex PCR. The data show 95,000 to 150,000 clones, about 90% seen once. Sequenced sample: blood. The receptors originated from a man between 18 and 35 years old in good health.

This rearrangement joins TRBV12-3 or TRBV12-4 to TRBJ1-1, with a tentative D call TRBD1 (5 bases). The CDR3 consists of 13 residues. Trimming took 10 bases from V and 1 from J, leaving 13 bases between them. The CDR3 region has the DNA TGTGCCACCACTCGGGACTCGAACACTGAAGCTTTCTTT. Residues: CATTRDSNTEAFF.

This clone appeared a single time. The CDR3 bases are TGTGCCAGCAGTTCCCAGGGTTCGAACACCGGGGAGCTGTTTTTT. Protein: CASSSQGSNTGELFF. The V and J genes are TRBV6-6 and TRBJ2-2, with a tentative D call TRBD1 (5 bases). From germline, CDR1 is MNHNY and CDR2 SVGAGI (reference sequence). This CDR3 spans 15 amino acids. V was pared by 4 bases and J by 0 bases, with 9 bases between.

The chain joins TRBV7-2 to TRBJ2-3; D not certain. The V gene's germline CDR1 is SGHTA and CDR2 FQGNSA. The ends were cut back, 1 base at V and 5 bases at J, with 7 bases in the middle. This CDR3 comprises 13 residues. This CDR3 is CASSLVPVDTQYF. CDR3 in DNA: TGTGCCAGCAGCTTAGTACCTGTAGATACGCAGTATTTT.

V is TRBV6-5 and J is TRBJ2-1, with unresolved D. Germline V gene lookup returns CDR1 MNHEY and CDR2 SVGAGI. Between the trimmed V and J ends, which lost 0 bases and 9 bases, there was a span of 15 bases. CDR3 length: 15 residues. The CDR3 DNA is TGTGCCAGCAGTTACTCTCGGACCCTTCCGGGTGAGCAGTTCTTC. It codes for CASSYSRTLPGEQFF.

V and J are TRBV10-3 and TRBJ1-6; D is undetermined. Germline-derived CDR1 and CDR2 are ENHRY and SYGVKD. This CDR3 is built from 14 residues. The ends were cut back, 9 bases at V and 0 bases at J, with 9 bases in the middle. This CDR3 reads CAIAEDSYNSPLHF. The CDR3 DNA sequence: TGTGCCATAGCCGAGGACTCCTATAATTCACCCCTCCACTTT.

The V and J genes are TRBV7-8 and TRBJ2-6, with D tentatively TRBD1 (5 bases). Trimming removed 2 bases at V and 2 bases at J, with 13 bases between. The CDR3 spans 17 residues. Germline-derived CDR1 and CDR2 are SGHVS and FQNEAQ. Here the CDR3 DNA reads TGTGCCAGCAGCTTACCACAGGTGGGGACTGGGGCCAACGTCCTGACTTTC. This sequence encodes CASSLPQVGTGANVLTF. Drawing the rest from reference TRBV7-8 and TRBJ2-6, the complete variable domain is GAGVSQSPRYKVAKRGQDVALRCDPISGHVSLFWYQQALGQGPEFLTYFQNEAQLDKSGLPSDRFFAERPEGSVSTLKIQRTQQEDSAVYLCASSLPQVGTGANVLTFGAGSRLTVL.

The CDR3 DNA sequence: TGTGCCAGCAGCGGTCGACTAGCGGGAAACGAGCAGTTCTTC. Translation: CASSGRLAGNEQFF. This rearrangement joins TRBV7-2 to TRBJ2-1; TRBD2 aligns across 11 bases. Trimming took 5 bases from V and 10 from J; bases not matched to a gene: 7. The CDR3 totals 14 residues. Germline CDR1 is SGHTA and CDR2 is FQGNSA.

CDR3 in DNA: TGCGCCAGCATGCCAGGTTCAAAGAACACTGAAGCTTTCTTT. Protein sequence: CASMPGSKNTEAFF. The rearrangement joins TRBV5-1 to TRBJ1-1; no definite D call. Germline V gene data show CDR1 as SGHRS and CDR2 as YFSETQ. Between the trimmed V and J ends, which lost 6 bases and 1 base, there was a span of 13 bases. The CDR3 runs to 14 residues.

The chain links TRBV5-1 to TRBJ1-4; 10 positions agree with TRBD1. CDR1 and CDR2 (germline): SGHRS, YFSETQ. The CDR3 has 16 amino acids. V shed 3 bases, J shed 2 bases, and the junction held 4 bases outside the gene matches. The CDR3 sequence is CASSSGDRGTNEKLFF. CDR3 DNA sequence: TGCGCCAGCAGCTCGGGGGACAGGGGTACTAATGAAAAACTGTTTTTT.

This chain links TRBV11-2 with TRBJ2-1; 7 positions agree with TRBD2. The CDR3 sequence is 17 residues long. Losses at the gene ends were 5 bases for V and 4 bases for J; bases not matched to a gene: 14. Germline V gene sequence: CDR1 SGHAT, CDR2 FQNNGV. This CDR3 is CASSTRLAGSNYNEQFF. The CDR3 region has the DNA TGTGCCAGCAGCACCCGACTAGCAGGCTCTAATTACAATGAGCAGTTCTTC.

This sequence joins TRBV2 and TRBJ2-5; 9 bases fit TRBD1. Germline loops: CDR1 SNHLY, CDR2 FYNNEI. There are 13 residues in the CDR3. J lost 3 bases, V lost 8 bases, and 4 bases had no gene match. CDR3 sequence: CASARTGEETQYF. CDR3 nucleotide sequence: TGTGCCAGCGCGAGGACAGGGGAAGAGACCCAGTACTTC.

The chain combines TRBV14 with TRBJ1-1; D unclear. CDR3 length equals 15 residues. V was cut by 2 bases and J by 0 bases, with 10 bases left in between. CDR1 is SGHDN, CDR2 FVKESK, per germline. In DNA, the CDR3 is TGTGCCAGCAGCCAACGATTGTACATGAACACTGAAGCTTTCTTT. Protein: CASSQRLYMNTEAFF.

The chain carries TRBV2 and TRBJ2-7; 7 bases line up with TRBD1. V shed 6 bases, J shed 0 bases, and the junction held 5 bases outside the gene matches. Germline V gives CDR1 SNHLY, CDR2 FYNNEI. This CDR3 contains 14 residues. The CDR3 DNA is TGTGCCAGCAGCGTGGACAGGAGCTCCTACGAGCAGTACTTC. Translated: CASSVDRSSYEQYF.

J is TRBJ2-3 and V is TRBV6-5; 8 positions match TRBD2. The junction had 8 bases not matched to a gene; V was cut back by 9 bases and J by 0 bases. CDR3 length: 15 residues. The V gene's germline CDR1 is MNHEY and CDR2 SVGAGI. CDR3 bases: TGTGCCAGTGAAGAGTTAGCGGGGAGCACAGATACGCAGTATTTT. The encoded protein is CASEELAGSTDTQYF.

The genes are TRBV7-9 and TRBJ2-1; 10 nucleotides align to TRBD2. V shed 2 bases and J 4 bases; nucleotides not matched to a gene: 8. The CDR3 spans 17 residues. Per germline, CDR1 SEHNR and CDR2 FQNEAQ (reference sequence). The CDR3 nucleotides read TGTGCCAGCAGCTTACGGGGCCTAGCGGGAGCTTACAATGAGCAGTTCTTC. This gives the protein CASSLRGLAGAYNEQFF.

The rearrangement uses TRBV19 and TRBJ1-5, with D perhaps TRBD1 (5 bases). V lost 7 bases, J lost 4 bases, and 14 bases lay in between. Germline CDR1 reads LNHDA; CDR2 reads SQIVND (reference sequence). This CDR3 region has 14 residues. The CDR3 DNA sequence: TGTGCCAGTACCCTGGAGGGACCTAATCAGCCCCAGCATTTT. Its translation is CASTLEGPNQPQHF. The variable domain in full, with the rest retrieved from reference TRBV19 and TRBJ1-5, is DGGITQSPKYLFRKEGQNVTLSCEQNLNHDAMYWYRQDPGQGLRLIYYSQIVNDFQKGDIAEGYSVSREKKESFPLTVTSAQKNPTAFYLCASTLEGPNQPQHFGDGTRLSIL.

For this clone: The junction does not match germline at one end; this may be a read error. The V gene is TRBV27, the J gene TRBJ2-5; 8 nucleotides agree with TRBD1. CDR3 length: 16 amino acids. In germline, CDR1 is MNHEY, CDR2 SMNVEV (reference sequence). This CDR3 reads CASSFGQGAFQEAQYF. DNA for the CDR3: TGTGCCAGCAGTTTTGGCCAGGGGGCTTTCCAAGAGGCCCAGTACTTC.